This T cell receptor (beta chain) was identified in a study of blood T cell repertoires in COVID-19. Looking at the study overall: Acute-phase and convalescent COVID-19 samples originated in the United States, Italy and Spain. Nucleic acid was either cDNA or gDNA, and it came from T cells, B-cell-depleted T cells, or PBMCs.

V shed 7 bases and J shed 4 bases, with 14 bases lying between them. The germline V gene encodes CDR1 MNHEY and CDR2 SVGAGI. The CDR3 covers 14 residues. Authors' analysis steps: Estimation of nucleated cell counts was performed using reference gene primer amplification. Only in-frame clones appear in the TCRdb table, and some are missing; sequencing was by immunoSEQ multiplex PCR. V and J calls and clone size are those listed in that table; D and trimming were worked out from the DNA. Among about 93,000 clones listed, roughly 80% were seen once. Sequencing was done on a sample of peripheral blood. The receptor was derived from a human donor in a cohort sampled during active COVID-19. The J gene is TRBJ2-1, the V gene TRBV6-5; D unclear. CDR3 in DNA: TGTGCCAGCACCTTTGTTCGAGCGTACAATGAGCAGTTCTTC. Encoded protein: CASTFVRAYNEQFF.